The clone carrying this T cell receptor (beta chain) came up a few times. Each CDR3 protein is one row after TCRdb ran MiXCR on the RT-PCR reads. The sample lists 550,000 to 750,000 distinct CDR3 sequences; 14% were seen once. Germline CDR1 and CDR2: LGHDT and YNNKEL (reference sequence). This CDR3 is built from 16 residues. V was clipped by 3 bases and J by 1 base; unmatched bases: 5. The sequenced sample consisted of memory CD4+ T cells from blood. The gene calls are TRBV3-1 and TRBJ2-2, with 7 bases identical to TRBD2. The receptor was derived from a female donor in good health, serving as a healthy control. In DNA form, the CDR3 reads TGTGCCAGCAGCCACCCCAGCGGGGTGAACACCGGGGAGCTGTTTTTT. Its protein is CASSHPSGVNTGELFF. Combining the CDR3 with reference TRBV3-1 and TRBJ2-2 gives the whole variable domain DTAVSQTPKYLVTQMGNDKSIKCEQNLGHDTMYWYKQDSKKFLKIMFSYNNKELIINETVPNRFSPKSPDKAHLNLHINSLELGDSAVYFCASSHPSGVNTGELFFGEGSRLTVL.